Sequencing of this T cell receptor beta chain was carried out in a study of cytomegalovirus exposure and HLA in healthy donors. The CDR3 loop spans 14 amino acids. CDR1 MNHEY and CDR2 SMNVEV come from the germline V gene (reference sequence). V lost 4 bases and J 2 bases, leaving 12 bases between the germline ends. The study ran its PCR with 60 Vbeta and 13 Jbeta primers. Only in-frame clones appear in the TCRdb table, and some are missing; sequencing was by immunoSEQ multiplex PCR. This sample carries approximately 100,000 clones, about 68% of them seen once, and the ten largest clones take over 3.5%.

Sequencing was performed on PBMCs. This clonotype was obtained from a man in his thirties or forties in good health and CMV-seropositive. The chain joins TRBV27 to TRBJ2-7; D is perhaps TRBD2 (6 bases). This chain's CDR3 is CASSWAGGTYEQYF. DNA for the CDR3: TGTGCCAGCAGTTGGGCAGGCGGGACCTACGAGCAGTACTTC.